This TCR beta chain originates from a study of cytomegalovirus exposure and HLA in healthy donors. Study findings and constraints: Researchers counted roughly 160 TCR beta chains as cytomegalovirus-associated. Most observed TCR sequences were rare, whereas some public TCRs were detected in many donors. Under in vitro conditions, three CMV-associated chains were confirmed as specific for CMV antigens.

The CDR3 consists of 17 residues. CDR1 GTSNPN and CDR2 SVGIG come from the germline V gene (reference sequence). V lost 2 bases, J lost 4 bases, and 16 bases stayed unmatched. PCR primers comprised 60 Vbeta and 13 Jbeta primers. Only in-frame clones appear in the TCRdb table, and some are missing; sequencing was by immunoSEQ multiplex PCR. Of about 85,000 clones in the sample, 80% were seen once. Of note for this clone: As yet, its antigen is unknown.

The TCR was taken from a man aged 50 to 60 in good health and CMV-seropositive. This chain uses TRBV30 with TRBJ1-1; TRBD1 matches at 7 bases. Material for sequencing was PBMCs. The CDR3 DNA sequence: TGTGCCTGGAGTATAGGAGTGCCCGGGGCAGGGGGCACTGAAGCTTTCTTT. Translating gives CAWSIGVPGAGGTEAFF.